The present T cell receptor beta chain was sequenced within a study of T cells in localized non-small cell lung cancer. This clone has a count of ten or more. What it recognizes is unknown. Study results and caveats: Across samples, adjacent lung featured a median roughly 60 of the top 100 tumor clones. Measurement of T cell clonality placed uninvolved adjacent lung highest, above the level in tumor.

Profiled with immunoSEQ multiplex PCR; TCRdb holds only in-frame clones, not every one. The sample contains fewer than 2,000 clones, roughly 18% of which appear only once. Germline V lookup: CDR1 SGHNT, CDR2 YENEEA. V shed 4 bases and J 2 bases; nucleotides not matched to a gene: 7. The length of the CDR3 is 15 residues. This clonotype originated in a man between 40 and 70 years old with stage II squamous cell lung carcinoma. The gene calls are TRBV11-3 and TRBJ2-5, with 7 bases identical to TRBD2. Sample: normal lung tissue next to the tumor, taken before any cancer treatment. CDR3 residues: CASSSVRGDQETQYF. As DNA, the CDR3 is TGTGCCAGCAGCTCCGTTCGGGGGGATCAAGAGACCCAGTACTTC.